One sample yielded the 22 T cell receptor beta chains listed below, sequenced in a study of T cells in Graves' hyperthyroidism and ophthalmopathy. Researchers took RNA transcripts and amplified the TCR beta CDR3 regions from them. In the first-round RT-PCR of the TCR CDR3, the HTBI primer set was used. In TCRdb, the multiplex PCR reads were re-called with MiXCR into one record per CDR3 protein. The data contain hundreds of thousands of distinct CDR3 sequences, nearly 20% of them singletons. Source material: blood. The receptor set was obtained from a middle-aged man with Graves' ophthalmopathy.

There are a few counts of this clonotype. In DNA, the CDR3 is TGCAGTGCCCGGACTAGCGGGGCCTCCACGCAGTATTTT. Translated, it gives CSARTSGASTQYF. The V and J genes are TRBV20-1 and TRBJ2-3, with 12 bases identical to TRBD2. From germline, CDR1 is DFQATT and CDR2 SNEGSKA (reference sequence). CDR3 length: 13 residues. V lost 6 bases, J lost 9 bases, and 7 bases stayed unmatched.

This chain uses TRBV10-3 with TRBJ2-5, with D possibly called TRBD1 or TRBD2 (5 bases each). This CDR3 region has 13 residues. The germline CDR1 and CDR2 sequences are ENHRY and SYGVKD. Trimming left V 6 bases short and J 11 bases short, with 19 bases between. The CDR3 region is CAISRDLEAHQYF. The CDR3 nucleotides are TGTGCCATCAGCCGGGACCTCGAAGCTCATCAGTACTTC.

This chain's CDR3 is CASSIQGHSTEAFF. The CDR3 DNA follows: TGTGCCAGTAGTATTCAGGGACATAGTACTGAAGCTTTCTTT. The J gene is TRBJ1-1, the V gene TRBV19; TRBD1 might be the D (6 bases). Germline V gene lookup returns CDR1 LNHDA and CDR2 SQIVND (reference sequence). V shed 3 bases and J shed 5 bases, with 13 bases lying between them. The CDR3 extends over 14 amino acids. The variable domain in full, completed from reference TRBV19 and TRBJ1-1, reads DGGITQSPKYLFRKEGQNVTLSCEQNLNHDAMYWYRQDPGQGLRLIYYSQIVNDFQKGDIAEGYSVSREKKESFPLTVTSAQKNPTAFYLCASSIQGHSTEAFFGQGTRLTVV.

This clonotype has just a few counts. The chain uses TRBV19 and TRBJ2-1; D might be TRBD2 (6 bases). This CDR3 spans 15 amino acids. CDR1 and CDR2 (germline): LNHDA, SQIVND (reference sequence). Trimming left V 5 bases short and J 2 bases short, with 13 bases between. CDR3 sequence: CASSRETGTYNEQFF. The CDR3 bases are TGTGCCAGTAGTCGGGAGACGGGAACCTACAATGAGCAGTTCTTC.

The gene calls are TRBV7-9 and TRBJ2-1; tentatively, D is TRBD2 (5 bases). The CDR3 length is 15 residues. Germline values: CDR1 SEHNR, CDR2 FQNEAQ (reference sequence). V was pared by 2 bases and J by 0 bases, with 8 bases between. The CDR3 reads CASSLRADSYNEQFF. The DNA for the CDR3 is TGTGCCAGCAGCTTAAGAGCGGACTCCTACAATGAGCAGTTCTTC.

This clonotype turned up a few times. The chain has TRBV6-1 and TRBJ2-1; no reliable D call. Germline CDR1 reads MNHNS; CDR2 reads SASEGT. Trimming took off 6 bases at V and 6 bases at J, with 6 bases between the two ends. The CDR3 spans 11 residues. CDR3 bases: TGTGCCAGCAGAAACAGCAATGAGCAGTTCTTC. As protein: CASRNSNEQFF.

This chain connects TRBV6-2 or TRBV6-3 to TRBJ2-4, with 9 positions matching TRBD1. Germline lookup yields CDR1 MNHEY and CDR2 SVGEGT. The CDR3 is 19 amino acids. J lost 0 bases, V lost 6 bases, and 15 bases had no gene match. Here the CDR3 reads CASRSGQGMIPLAKNIQYF. DNA for the CDR3: TGTGCCAGCAGGTCAGGACAGGGGATGATACCCCTAGCCAAAAACATTCAGTACTTC.

V and J are TRBV7-9 and TRBJ1-2; no reliable D call. Trimming removed 2 bases at V and 4 bases at J, with 11 bases between. This CDR3 region has 14 residues. In germline, CDR1 is SEHNR, CDR2 FQNEAQ (reference sequence). CDR3 in amino acids: CASSLIGRSYGYTF. The CDR3 coding sequence is TGTGCCAGCAGCTTAATCGGACGTAGCTATGGCTACACCTTC.

The chain employs TRBV4-2 and TRBJ2-7; TRBD2 matches at 11 bases. V shed 1 base, J shed 4 bases, and the junction held 6 bases outside the gene matches. The CDR3 length is 16 residues. The germline V gene has CDR1 LGHNA and CDR2 YNFKEQ. The CDR3 sequence is CASSQGTSGSGYEQYF. DNA for the CDR3: TGTGCCAGCAGCCAAGGAACTAGCGGGAGCGGTTACGAGCAGTACTTC.

This clonotype was detected many times. At one end the junction does not follow the germline gene, possibly because of a read error. The chain employs TRBV5-1 and TRBJ2-5, with a possible D match to TRBD2 (6 bases). The CDR3 totals 13 residues. Germline V gives CDR1 SGHRS, CDR2 YFSETQ. The CDR3, as DNA: TGTGCCAGCAGTTTACGGGGGCAAGAGACCCAGTACTTC. Encoded protein: CASSLRGQETQYF.

J is TRBJ2-2 and V is TRBV4-1, with TRBD1 identical over 10 bases. Germline lookup yields CDR1 MGHRA and CDR2 YSYEKL. The CDR3 has 18 amino acids. V lost 4 bases to trimming and J lost 6 bases; unmatched junction nucleotides: 14. CDR3 in amino acids: CASSLFRDRGPLAGELFF. The CDR3 bases are TGCGCCAGCAGCCTCTTTAGGGACAGGGGCCCCCTAGCCGGGGAGCTGTTTTTT.

The J gene is TRBJ2-4, the V gene TRBV14; D unresolved. This CDR3 comprises 13 residues. Germline CDR1 is SGHDN and CDR2 is FVKESK. V lost 1 base and J 15 bases, leaving 16 bases between the germline ends. CDR3 residues: CASSQGPGRLPYF. CDR3 DNA sequence: TGTGCCAGCAGCCAAGGACCGGGTCGCCTTCCGTACTTC.

About this clonotype: This may be a read error, as it is one base from a much larger clone. The chain joins TRBV6-5 to TRBJ2-7; tentatively, D is TRBD1 or TRBD2 (5 bases each). Germline CDR1 reads MNHEY; CDR2 reads SVGAGI. Between the trimmed V and J ends, which lost 4 bases and 3 bases, there was a span of 19 bases. This CDR3 spans 16 amino acids. Written as DNA, the CDR3 is TGTGCCAGCAGTTTTCACACCGGGACCCCCATCTACGAGCAGTACTTC. This encodes CASSFHTGTPIYEQYF.

The J gene is TRBJ2-5, the V gene TRBV2; 7 positions match TRBD2. Germline-derived CDR1 and CDR2 are SNHLY and FYNNEI. This CDR3 has 16 residues. The ends lost 0 bases at V and 2 bases at J; junction bases unmatched: 6. The CDR3 loop reads CASSEALGGGQETQYF. The CDR3 DNA follows: TGTGCCAGCAGTGAAGCGCTTGGGGGGGGACAAGAGACCCAGTACTTC. The full variable domain, its missing parts supplied by reference TRBV2 and TRBJ2-5, is EPEVTQTPSHQVTQMGQEVILRCVPISNHLYFYWYRQILGQKVEFLVSFYNNEISEKSEIFDDQFSVERPDGSNFTLKIRSTKLEDSAMYFCASSEALGGGQETQYFGPGTRLLVL.

This clonotype was seen only a few times. The genes are TRBV27 and TRBJ1-1, with TRBD1 identical over 7 bases. V shed 5 bases and J 7 bases; nucleotides not matched to a gene: 10. The CDR3 runs 14 residues. Germline lookup yields CDR1 MNHEY and CDR2 SMNVEV (reference sequence). CDR3 nucleotides: TGTGCCAGCAGTAAACAGGGGACTACCCGTGAAGCTTTCTTT. Translated: CASSKQGTTREAFF.

This clonotype was detected only a few times. The rearrangement joins TRBV27 to TRBJ1-1; D perhaps matches TRBD1 (5 bases). Germline V gene sequence: CDR1 MNHEY, CDR2 SMNVEV (reference sequence). This CDR3 comprises 12 residues. V was cut by 8 bases and J by 5 bases, with 12 bases left in between. As DNA, the CDR3 is TGTGCCAGCGGCCGCGGGGGGACTGAAGCTTTCTTT. This encodes CASGRGGTEAFF.

This clonotype occurred a few times. The chain is built from TRBV20-1 and TRBJ2-2; the match to TRBD1 covers 7 bases. The germline V gene encodes CDR1 DFQATT and CDR2 SNEGSKA (reference sequence). This CDR3 is built from 16 residues. V lost 4 bases, J lost 0 bases, and 8 bases stayed unmatched. CDR3: CSANSPDRANTGELFF. CDR3 sequence (DNA): TGCAGTGCTAACTCACCTGACAGGGCGAACACCGGGGAGCTGTTTTTT.

This clonotype was counted at least ten times. This chain connects TRBV2 to TRBJ2-7; 9 bases line up with TRBD1. The germline V gene encodes CDR1 SNHLY and CDR2 FYNNEI. The trim removed 5 bases at V and 5 bases at J, leaving 10 bases unmatched. This CDR3 has 15 amino acids. DNA of the CDR3: TGTGCCAGCAGTTCTCCGGGGGACAGGGATAACGAGCAGTACTTC. Protein product: CASSSPGDRDNEQYF.

The V gene is TRBV12-3 or TRBV12-4, the J gene TRBJ2-2; D is possibly TRBD2 (7 bases). The CDR3 covers 17 residues. Trimming took off 2 bases at V and 3 bases at J, with 16 bases between the two ends. Here the CDR3 reads CASSLMIGGRDTGELFF. The CDR3 bases are TGTGCCAGCAGTTTAATGATAGGGGGGAGGGACACCGGGGAGCTGTTTTTT.

This clonotype was seen ten or more times. The J gene is TRBJ2-1, the V gene TRBV3-1; D ambiguous. The germline V and J ends were trimmed by 2 bases and 10 bases, with 9 bases remaining between them. Germline CDR1 and CDR2: LGHDT and YNNKEL (reference sequence). This CDR3 is built from 12 residues. The CDR3 here is CASSQRLPEQFF. The DNA for the CDR3 is TGTGCCAGCAGCCAAAGACTCCCAGAGCAGTTCTTC.

The rearrangement joins TRBV20-1 to TRBJ2-3; TRBD2 agrees at 16 bases. J lost 2 bases, V lost 2 bases, and 10 bases had no gene match. CDR1 is DFQATT, CDR2 SNEGSKA, per germline (reference sequence). The CDR3 loop spans 19 amino acids. CDR3 nucleotides: TGCAGTGCTAGATCGGGACTAGCGGGGGGGCCGCTTCCCACAGATACGCAGTATTTT. Translated: CSARSGLAGGPLPTDTQYF.

Written as DNA, the CDR3 is TGTGCCAGCGGGTCCCGAGCCAAAAACATTCAGTACTTC. As protein: CASGSRAKNIQYF. This chain uses TRBV2 with TRBJ2-4; D ambiguous. The CDR3 runs 13 residues. The V end was cut by 8 bases, the J end by 0 bases, with 8 bases between. Germline CDR1 and CDR2: SNHLY and FYNNEI.